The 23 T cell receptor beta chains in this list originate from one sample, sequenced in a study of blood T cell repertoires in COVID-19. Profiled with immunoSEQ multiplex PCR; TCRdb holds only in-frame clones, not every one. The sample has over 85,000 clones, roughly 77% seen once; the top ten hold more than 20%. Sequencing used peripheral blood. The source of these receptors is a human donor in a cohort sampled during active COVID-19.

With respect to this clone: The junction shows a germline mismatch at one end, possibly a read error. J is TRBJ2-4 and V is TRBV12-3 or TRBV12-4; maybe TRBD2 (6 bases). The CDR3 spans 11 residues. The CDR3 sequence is CASMGPIGGNF. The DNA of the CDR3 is TGTGCCAGCATGGGTCCTATAGGAGGGAACTTC.

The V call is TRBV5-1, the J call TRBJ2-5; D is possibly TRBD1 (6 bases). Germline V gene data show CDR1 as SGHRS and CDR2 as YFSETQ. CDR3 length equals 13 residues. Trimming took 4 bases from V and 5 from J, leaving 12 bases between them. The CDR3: CASSPNRAETQYF. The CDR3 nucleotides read TGCGCCAGCAGCCCAAACAGGGCGGAGACCCAGTACTTC.

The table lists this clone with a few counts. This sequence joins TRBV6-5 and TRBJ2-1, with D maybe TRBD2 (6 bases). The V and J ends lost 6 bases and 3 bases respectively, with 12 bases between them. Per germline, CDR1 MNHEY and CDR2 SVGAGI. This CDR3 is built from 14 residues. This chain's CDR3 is CASSRGTRYNEQFF. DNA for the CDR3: TGTGCCAGCAGCCGTGGGACTCGCTACAATGAGCAGTTCTTC.

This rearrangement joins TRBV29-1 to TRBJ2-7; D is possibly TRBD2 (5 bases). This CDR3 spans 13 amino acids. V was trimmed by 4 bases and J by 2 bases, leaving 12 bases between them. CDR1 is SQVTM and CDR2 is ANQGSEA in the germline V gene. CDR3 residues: CSVVSGIPYEQYF. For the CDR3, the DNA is TGCAGCGTTGTTTCCGGGATTCCCTACGAGCAGTACTTC.

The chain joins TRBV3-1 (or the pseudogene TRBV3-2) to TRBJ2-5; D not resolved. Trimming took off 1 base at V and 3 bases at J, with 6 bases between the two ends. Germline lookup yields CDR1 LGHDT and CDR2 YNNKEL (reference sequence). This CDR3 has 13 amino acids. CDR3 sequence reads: CASSQVREETQYF. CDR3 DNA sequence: TGTGCCAGCAGCCAAGTGCGCGAAGAGACCCAGTACTTC.

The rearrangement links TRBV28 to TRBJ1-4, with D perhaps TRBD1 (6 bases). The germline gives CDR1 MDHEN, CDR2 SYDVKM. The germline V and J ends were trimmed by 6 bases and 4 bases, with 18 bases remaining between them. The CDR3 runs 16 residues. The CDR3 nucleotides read TGTGCCAGCAGCCCCCTCGGACAGATAAATAATGAAAAACTGTTTTTT. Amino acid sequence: CASSPLGQINNEKLFF.

Written as DNA, the CDR3 is TGTGCCACCAGCGGACGTAGCGGGAGAGGGGAGACCCAGTACTTC. This gives the protein CATSGRSGRGETQYF. The chain carries TRBV15 and TRBJ2-5; 9 nucleotides line up with TRBD2. The length of the CDR3 is 15 residues. V dropped 5 bases and J dropped 5; count of bases not matched to a gene: 9. The germline V gene encodes CDR1 LNHNV and CDR2 YYDKDF (reference sequence).

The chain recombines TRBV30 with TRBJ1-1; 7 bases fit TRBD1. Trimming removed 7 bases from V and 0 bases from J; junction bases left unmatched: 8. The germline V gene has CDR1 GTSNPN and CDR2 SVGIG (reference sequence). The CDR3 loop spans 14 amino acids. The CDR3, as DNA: TGTGCCTCAACCACCGGGACAGTGAACACTGAAGCTTTCTTT. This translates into CASTTGTVNTEAFF.

CDR3 bases: TGTGCCAGTAGCAGGGGAGGGACGCAGTATTTT. The encoded protein is CASSRGGTQYF. The chain uses TRBV19 and TRBJ2-3; possibly TRBD2 for D (7 bases). V was shortened by 6 bases and J by 9 bases, with 10 bases between the two germline ends. This CDR3 region has 11 residues. Germline lookup yields CDR1 LNHDA and CDR2 SQIVND (reference sequence).

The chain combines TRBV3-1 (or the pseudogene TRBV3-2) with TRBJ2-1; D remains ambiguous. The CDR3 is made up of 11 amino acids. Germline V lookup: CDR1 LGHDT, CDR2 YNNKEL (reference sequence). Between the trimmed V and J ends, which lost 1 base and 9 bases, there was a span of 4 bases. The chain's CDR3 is CASSQASEQFF. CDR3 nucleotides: TGTGCCAGCAGCCAAGCCTCTGAGCAGTTCTTC.

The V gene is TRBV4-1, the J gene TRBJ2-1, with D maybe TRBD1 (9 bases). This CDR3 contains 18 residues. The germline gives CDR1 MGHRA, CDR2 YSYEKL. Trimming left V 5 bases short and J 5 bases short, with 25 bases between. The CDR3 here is CASSRTGAPLAADNEQFF. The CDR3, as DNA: TGCGCCAGCAGCAGGACAGGGGCCCCACTAGCGGCCGACAATGAGCAGTTCTTC.

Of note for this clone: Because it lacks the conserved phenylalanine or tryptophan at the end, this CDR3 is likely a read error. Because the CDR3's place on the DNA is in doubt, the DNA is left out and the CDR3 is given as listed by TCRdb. CDR3 amino acids: CASSLGLGTIL. The V gene is TRBV27, the J gene TRBJ2-7; TRBD2, as called in the table, went unchecked against the DNA. The CDR3 numbers 11 amino acids, ends counted. In germline, CDR1 is MNHEY, CDR2 SMNVEV (reference sequence).

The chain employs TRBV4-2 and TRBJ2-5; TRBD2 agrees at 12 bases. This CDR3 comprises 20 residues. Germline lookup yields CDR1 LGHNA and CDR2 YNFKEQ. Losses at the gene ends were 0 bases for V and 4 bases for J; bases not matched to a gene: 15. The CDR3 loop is CASSQERLTSGSGAPETQYF. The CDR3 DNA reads TGTGCCAGCAGCCAAGAACGATTGACTAGCGGGAGTGGGGCCCCAGAGACCCAGTACTTC.

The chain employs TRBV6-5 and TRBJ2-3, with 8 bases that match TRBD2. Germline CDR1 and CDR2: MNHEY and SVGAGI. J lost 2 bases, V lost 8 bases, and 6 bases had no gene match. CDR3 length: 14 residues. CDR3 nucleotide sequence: TGTGCCAGCCAGCCGGGACTAGACACAGATACGCAGTATTTT. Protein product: CASQPGLDTDTQYF.

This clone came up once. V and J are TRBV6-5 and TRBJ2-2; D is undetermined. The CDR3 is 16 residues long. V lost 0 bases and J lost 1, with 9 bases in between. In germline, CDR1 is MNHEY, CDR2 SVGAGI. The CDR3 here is CASSYSKQMNTGELFF. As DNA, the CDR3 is TGTGCCAGCAGTTACTCGAAACAGATGAACACCGGGGAGCTGTTTTTT.

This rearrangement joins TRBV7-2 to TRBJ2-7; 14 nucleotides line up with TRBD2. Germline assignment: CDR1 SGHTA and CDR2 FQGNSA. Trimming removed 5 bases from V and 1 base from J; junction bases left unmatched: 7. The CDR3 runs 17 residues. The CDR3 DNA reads TGTGCCAGCAGCGAGATGGGACTAGCGGGAGTATCCTACGAGCAGTACTTC. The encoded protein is CASSEMGLAGVSYEQYF.

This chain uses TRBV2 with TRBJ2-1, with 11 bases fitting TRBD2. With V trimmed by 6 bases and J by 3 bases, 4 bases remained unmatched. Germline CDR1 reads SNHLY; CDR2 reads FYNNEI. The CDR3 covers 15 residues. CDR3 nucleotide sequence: TGTGCCAGCAGCGGCGGGACTAGCGGCTACAATGAGCAGTTCTTC. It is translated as CASSGGTSGYNEQFF.

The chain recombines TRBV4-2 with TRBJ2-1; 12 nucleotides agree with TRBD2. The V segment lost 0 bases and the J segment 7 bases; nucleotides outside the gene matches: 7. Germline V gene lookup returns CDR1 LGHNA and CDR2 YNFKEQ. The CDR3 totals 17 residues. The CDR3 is CASSQDPSSGRGNEQFF. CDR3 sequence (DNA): TGTGCCAGCAGCCAAGACCCCTCTAGCGGGAGGGGGAATGAGCAGTTCTTC.

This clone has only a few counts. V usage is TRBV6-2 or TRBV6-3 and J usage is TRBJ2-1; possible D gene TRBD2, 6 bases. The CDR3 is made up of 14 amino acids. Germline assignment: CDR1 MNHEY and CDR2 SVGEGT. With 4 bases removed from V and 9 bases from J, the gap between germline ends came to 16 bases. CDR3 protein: CASSSGLKTGEQFF. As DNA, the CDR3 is TGTGCCAGCAGTTCGGGACTCAAAACGGGTGAGCAGTTCTTC.

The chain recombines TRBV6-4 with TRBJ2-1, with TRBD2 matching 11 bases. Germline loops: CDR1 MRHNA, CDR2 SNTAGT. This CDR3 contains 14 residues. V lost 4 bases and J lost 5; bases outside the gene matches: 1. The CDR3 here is CASSGLAGNNEQFF. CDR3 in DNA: TGTGCCAGCAGTGGACTAGCGGGGAACAATGAGCAGTTCTTC.

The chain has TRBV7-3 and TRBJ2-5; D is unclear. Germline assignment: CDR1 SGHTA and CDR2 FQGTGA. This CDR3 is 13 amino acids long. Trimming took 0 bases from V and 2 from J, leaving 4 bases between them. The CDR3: CASSLTVQETQYF. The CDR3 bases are TGTGCCAGCAGCTTAACCGTACAAGAGACCCAGTACTTC.

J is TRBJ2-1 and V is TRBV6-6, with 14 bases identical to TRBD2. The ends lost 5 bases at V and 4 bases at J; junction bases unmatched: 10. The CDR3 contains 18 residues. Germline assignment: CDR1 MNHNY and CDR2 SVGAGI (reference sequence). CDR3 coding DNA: TGTGCCAGCAGTCCTCGACTAGCGGGAGGGCGGTTTTACAATGAGCAGTTCTTC. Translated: CASSPRLAGGRFYNEQFF.

The CDR3 DNA reads as TGCGCCAGCAGCCAACCCACAGAAGAAGCTTTCTTT. This encodes CASSQPTEEAFF. The chain recombines TRBV4-1 with TRBJ1-1; D gene uncertain. The germline V gene has CDR1 MGHRA and CDR2 YSYEKL. Trimming stripped 2 bases from V and 8 bases from J, with 9 bases between. This CDR3 comprises 12 residues.